This record covers a single T cell receptor beta chain. The germline V gene has CDR1 MNHEY and CDR2 SVGEGT. V was pared by 4 bases and J by 4 bases, with 14 bases between. The CDR3 is 14 residues long. The sample belongs to a study of blood T cells in healthy people across ages. With a J-beta primer mix and a sample-barcoded 5' primer, a second PCR ran roughly 6 to 11 cycles. Each CDR3 protein is one row after TCRdb ran MiXCR on the 5' RACE reads. Of hundreds of thousands of distinct CDR3 sequences in the sample, 20% to 25% were seen once. Material for sequencing was blood. This receptor was taken from a man aged 65 to 85 in good health. V usage is TRBV6-2 or TRBV6-3 and J usage is TRBJ2-7; D not certain. Here the CDR3 reads CASSWGRETYEQYF. As DNA, the CDR3 is TGTGCCAGCAGTTGGGGTAGGGAAACGTACGAGCAGTACTTC.